These T cell receptor beta chains were read from a single sample in a study of technical replicates of blood from a few donors. The assay was immunoSEQ multiplex PCR, and TCRdb's table has in-frame clones only and misses some. The repertoire has tens of thousands of clones, around 94% of them found once; the top ten carry 0.25% to 0.3%. Sequenced sample: T cells isolated from PBMCs. These receptor sequences come from a human donor in good health. Both conserved end residues are trimmed from each CDR3.

V gene	J gene	CDR3 protein
TRBV2	TRBJ2-6	ASMALAAGANVLT
TRBV4-1	TRBJ1-2	ASSQDADRGYGYT
TRBV5-4	TRBJ2-3	ASSSLPGLAGVEWDTQY
TRBV7-9	TRBJ2-1	ASRPQRTPSSYNEQF
TRBV4-1	TRBJ2-3	ASSRTGLGTTDTQY
TRBV5-8	TRBJ1-4	ASSPTADSYNEKLF
TRBV27	TRBJ2-2	ASKFEYSGELF
TRBV30	TRBJ2-2	AWTQDSITGELF
TRBV19	TRBJ1-2	ASSTKSTGGALYGYT
TRBV10-3	TRBJ2-1	AISEGTGASYNEQF
TRBV6-5	TRBJ1-5	ASSYSAGINQPQH
TRBV7-6	TRBJ1-6	ASSLGQNNSPLH
TRBV5-4	TRBJ2-2	ASSPGGMNTGELF
TRBV10-3	TRBJ1-1	AISDRQGTEAF
TRBV6-1	TRBJ2-5	ASSESWSQY
TRBV5-1	TRBJ2-1	ASSFEGGPSNEQF
TRBV27	TRBJ1-1	ASSPLDRGYEAF
TRBV6-1	TRBJ2-5	ASSRREWETQY
TRBV19	TRBJ1-4	ASSMEGSIEKLF
TRBV6-5	TRBJ2-1	ASRGTSGTHNEQF
TRBV7-3	TRBJ1-5	ASSPQGGQPQH
TRBV19	TRBJ2-1	ASSRDRAFNEQF
TRBV19	TRBJ1-1	ASSLTGQGGTEAF